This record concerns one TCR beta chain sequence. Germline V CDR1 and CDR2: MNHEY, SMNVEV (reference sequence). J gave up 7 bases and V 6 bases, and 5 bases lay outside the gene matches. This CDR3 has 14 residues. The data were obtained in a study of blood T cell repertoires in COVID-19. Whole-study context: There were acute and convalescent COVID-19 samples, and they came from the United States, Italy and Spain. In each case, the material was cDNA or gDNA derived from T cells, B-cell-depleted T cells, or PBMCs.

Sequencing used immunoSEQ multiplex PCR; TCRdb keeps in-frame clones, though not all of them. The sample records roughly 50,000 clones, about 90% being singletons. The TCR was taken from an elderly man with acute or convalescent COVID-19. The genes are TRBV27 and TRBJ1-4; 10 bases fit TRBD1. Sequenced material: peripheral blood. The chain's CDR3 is CASSRRTGGEKLFF. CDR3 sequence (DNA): TGTGCCAGCAGCAGAAGGACAGGGGGTGAAAAACTGTTTTTT.